These 2 T cell receptor beta chains originate from one sample sequenced in a study of OX40 agonist ivuxolimab in advanced cancers. Method: immunoSEQ multiplex PCR; TCRdb's copy keeps in-frame clones and lacks some. The sample consists of 30,000 to 35,000 clones, approximately 80% of them appearing once. The sequencing used CD4+ or CD8+ T cells sorted from blood, collected in a trial of the OX40 agonist ivuxolimab. The receptor set was obtained from an adult with an advanced solid tumor such as melanoma, head and neck, liver or kidney cancer.

The chain recombines TRBV7-3 with TRBJ2-1; a possible D gene is TRBD2 (6 bases). Trimming left V 2 bases short and J 0 bases short, with 8 bases between. This CDR3 has 15 amino acids. Per germline, CDR1 SGHTA and CDR2 FQGTGA. The CDR3 bases are TGTGCCAGCAGCTTAGGGACTTTCTCCTACAATGAGCAGTTCTTC. Translation: CASSLGTFSYNEQFF.

The rearrangement uses TRBV27 and TRBJ1-2; 7 bases match TRBD1. The CDR3 runs to 13 residues. The V segment lost 6 bases and the J segment 4 bases; nucleotides outside the gene matches: 5. CDR1 is MNHEY, CDR2 SMNVEV, per germline (reference sequence). The CDR3: CASSPDRAYGYTF. The CDR3 bases are TGTGCCAGCAGCCCTGACAGGGCCTATGGCTACACCTTC.